This note documents a single TCR beta chain sequence. The sample belongs to a study of blood T cell repertoires in COVID-19. Across the whole study: Sources were T cells, B-cell-depleted T cells, or PBMCs; the material itself was cDNA or gDNA.

Looked up from germline, CDR1 is MNHEY and CDR2 is SVGAGI. V dropped 5 bases and J dropped 7 bases, with 14 bases sitting between them. CDR3 length: 13 amino acids. Per the original methods: Estimation of nucleated cell counts was performed using reference gene primer amplification. Repertoires were generated with immunoSEQ multiplex PCR, while TCRdb's copy carries only in-frame clones and drops some. V, J and clone size reflect that table, while D and trimming were determined from the DNA. The table records around 130,000 clones, approximately 81% of them present only once. The chain uses TRBV6-5 and TRBJ1-2; D not certain. Sequenced input: peripheral blood. The TCR was taken from a man in his sixties with acute or convalescent COVID-19. The CDR3: CASSPGLGSGYTF. Written as DNA, the CDR3 is TGTGCCAGCAGTCCCGGACTTGGTAGTGGCTACACCTTC.